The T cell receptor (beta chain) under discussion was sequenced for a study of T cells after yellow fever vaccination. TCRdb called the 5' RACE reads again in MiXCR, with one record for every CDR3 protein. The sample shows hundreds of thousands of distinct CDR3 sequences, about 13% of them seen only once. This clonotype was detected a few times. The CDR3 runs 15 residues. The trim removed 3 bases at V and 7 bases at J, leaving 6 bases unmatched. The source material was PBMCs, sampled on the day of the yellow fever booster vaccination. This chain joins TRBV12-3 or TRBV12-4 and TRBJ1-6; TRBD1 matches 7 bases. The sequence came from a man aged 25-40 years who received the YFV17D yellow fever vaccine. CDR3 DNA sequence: TGTGCCAGCAGTTTCGGAGGGGGCGGGAATTCACCCCTCCACTTT. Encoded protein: CASSFGGGGNSPLHF.